This TCR beta chain was recovered during a study of T-cell reconstitution after alpha-beta-depleted transplantation in children. TCRbeta library preparation incorporated unique molecular identifiers. Each CDR3 protein gets one entry after TCRdb re-called the PCR reads with MiXCR. The table has 250,000 or so distinct CDR3 sequences, 8.2% seen once. This CDR3 is 12 amino acids long. From germline, CDR1 is DFQATT and CDR2 SNEGSKA (reference sequence). The V end was cut by 2 bases, the J end by 9 bases, with 14 bases between. Study results and caveats: By about two months after transplant, alpha-beta T cells reportedly arose from several hundred graft clones that had expanded. A year had passed since transplant, and T-cell counts and diversity by then came mostly from newly produced T cells. It was surviving recipient T cells and thymic progenitors that gave some patients high TCRbeta diversity at day 60.

Of note for this clonotype: Its specificity is unknown.

The genes are TRBV20-1 and TRBJ2-7, with D maybe TRBD2 (6 bases). The receptor's source is a male patient younger than 18 who had a stem cell transplant for acute lymphoblastic leukemia, so the T cells may come from the graft donor. The material sequenced was PBMCs, mostly from graft donor cells, taken 180 days after TCRalphabeta/CD19-depleted stem cell transplant. The CDR3 DNA reads TGCAGTGCTAGAAGACTAGAAAGGGTGCAGTACTTC. This sequence encodes CSARRLERVQYF.